The subject of this entry is one TCR beta chain. This sample was taken from a study of blood T cell repertoires in COVID-19. Study-level background: Samples came from the United States, Italy and Spain, spanning acute and convalescent COVID-19. From T cells, B-cell-depleted T cells, or PBMCs came the material, which was cDNA or gDNA.

Source study methods: Nucleated cell counts were estimated from reference gene primer amplification. Profiled with immunoSEQ multiplex PCR; TCRdb holds only in-frame clones, not every one. V and J calls and clone size are given by that table; D and trimming were obtained from the DNA. The sample lists approximately 350,000 clones; around nine tenths were seen once. The Seattle site enrolled patients during active infection and followed them longitudinally. Germline CDR1 SNHLY, CDR2 FYNNEI. The CDR3 is made up of 15 amino acids. The V segment lost 6 bases and the J segment 4 bases; nucleotides outside the gene matches: 10.

This sequence joins TRBV2 and TRBJ1-2; 8 nucleotides align to TRBD1. The material sequenced was peripheral blood. The origin of this receptor is a woman in her 70s with COVID-19, enrolled during active disease. The CDR3 DNA reads TGTGCCAGCAGGGACCCTGACAGGGGTATCTATGGCTACACCTTC. Protein sequence: CASRDPDRGIYGYTF.